The entry that follows covers one T cell receptor (beta chain) sequence. Repertoires were generated with immunoSEQ multiplex PCR, while TCRdb's copy carries only in-frame clones and drops some. The data contain under 85,000 clones, about 90% of them seen just once; the ten biggest clones take up 0.3% to 0.45%. The CDR3 loop spans 17 amino acids. The ends lost 8 bases at V and 4 bases at J; junction bases unmatched: 14. The germline gives CDR1 SEHNR, CDR2 FQNEAQ (reference sequence). These data are taken from a study of technical replicates of blood from a handful of donors. The chain employs TRBV7-9 and TRBJ2-2; 9 positions match TRBD2. The sample comprised T cells isolated from PBMCs. This TCR derives from a human donor in good health. The CDR3 coding sequence is TGTGCCAGCCTAGGTCGTGCGGGAGGGCCTATCACCGGGGAGCTGTTTTTT. Its translation: CASLGRAGGPITGELFF.